These 9 T cell receptor beta chains originate from one sample sequenced in a study of multiple sclerosis patients with progressive multifocal leukoencephalopathy (dated by TCRdb to between 2017 and 2020). The library was made by the immunoSEQ multiplex PCR assay. Drawn from immuneACCESS, this table holds only the in-frame rearrangements with V and J called that TCRdb kept. Clones are partly lost; checked studies trace under half to an unresolved V gene and leave the rest unexplained. The sample table contains more than 30,000 clones; only one count was recorded for over 90% of them. The ten most abundant clones make up 1.9% of the sample. The sample's time point label, decoded: before natalizumab initiation. The sequenced material came from PBMCs. These receptors all stem from a man under 40 with multiple sclerosis.

V is TRBV10-1 and J is TRBJ2-1; TRBD2 matches 10 bases. Germline values: CDR1 WNHNN, CDR2 SYGVQD (reference sequence). With 0 bases clipped from V and 9 bases from J, the junction kept 8 bases outside the gene matches. The CDR3 covers 16 residues. Here the CDR3 DNA reads TGCGCCAGCAGTGAGTCAGGGCTAGCGGGAGAAGTTGAGCAGTTCTTC. Encoded protein: CASSESGLAGEVEQFF.

The V call is TRBV27, the J call TRBJ1-6, with D perhaps TRBD1 (6 bases). This CDR3 contains 15 residues. Trimming removed 5 bases from V and 6 bases from J, with 14 bases in between. Germline CDR1 and CDR2: MNHEY and SMNVEV (reference sequence). CDR3 amino acids: CASSPSGAGNSPLHF. In DNA form, the CDR3 reads TGTGCCAGCAGTCCCTCAGGGGCCGGTAATTCACCCCTCCACTTT.

This clone has just one count. The V gene is TRBV5-6, the J gene TRBJ1-4; unclear D gene. CDR3 length: 12 amino acids. Per the germline V gene, CDR1 is SGHDT and CDR2 is YYEEEE. The germline V and J ends were trimmed by 1 base and 12 bases, with 10 bases remaining between them. CDR3 DNA: TGTGCCAGCAGCTTGCGGTCAGTCCAACTGTTTTTT. This sequence encodes CASSLRSVQLFF. Supplemented by reference TRBV5-6 and TRBJ1-4, the full variable domain reads DAGVTQSPTHLIKTRGQQVTLRCSPKSGHDTVSWYQQALGQGPQFIFQYYEEEERQRGNFPDRFSGHQFPNYSSELNVNALLLGDSALYLCASSLRSVQLFFGSGTQLSVL.

V usage is TRBV18 and J usage is TRBJ2-2; 9 nucleotides align to TRBD1. Germline V gene data show CDR1 as KGHSH and CDR2 as LQKENI. The length of the CDR3 is 16 residues. V shed 0 bases and J 4 bases; nucleotides not matched to a gene: 3. The CDR3 DNA reads TGTGCCAGCTCACCACCGGGGACAGGGAGCACCGGGGAGCTGTTTTTT. Translation gives CASSPPGTGSTGELFF.

The chain has TRBV6-5 and TRBJ1-6, with D perhaps matching TRBD1 (5 bases). The V end lost 0 bases, the J end lost 7 bases, and 13 bases lay between the germline ends. Germline V lookup: CDR1 MNHEY, CDR2 SVGAGI. The CDR3 consists of 16 residues. The CDR3 DNA is TGTGCCAGCAGTTACTCATCCGGGGCCGGGAATTCACCCCTCCACTTT. It specifies CASSYSSGAGNSPLHF.

V and J are TRBV14 and TRBJ1-2, with D perhaps TRBD1 (6 bases). This CDR3 comprises 15 residues. Germline V lookup: CDR1 SGHDN, CDR2 FVKESK. Trimming stripped 4 bases from V and 3 bases from J, with 15 bases between. CDR3 sequence: CASSPLGAPYYGYTF. The CDR3 DNA follows: TGTGCCAGCAGCCCCCTGGGGGCCCCCTACTATGGCTACACCTTC.

This clone was counted a single time. The V call is TRBV7-9, the J call TRBJ2-7; no clear D gene. This CDR3 comprises 12 residues. Trimming removed 1 base at V and 6 bases at J, with 7 bases between. The germline gives CDR1 SEHNR, CDR2 FQNEAQ (reference sequence). The CDR3 is CASSLGWAEQYF. The CDR3 DNA reads as TGTGCCAGCAGCTTAGGGTGGGCCGAGCAGTACTTC.

This chain links TRBV27 with TRBJ1-5; TRBD1 agrees at 8 bases. The CDR3 is 14 residues long. V shed 9 bases, J shed 6 bases, and the junction held 10 bases outside the gene matches. CDR1 is MNHEY and CDR2 is SMNVEV in the germline V gene (reference sequence). In DNA form, the CDR3 reads TGTGCCAGTCGAAGGACAGGGATAAGTCAGCCCCAGCATTTT. Encoded protein: CASRRTGISQPQHF.

The chain is built from TRBV29-1 and TRBJ2-4, with D tentatively TRBD2 (5 bases). There are 14 residues in the CDR3. Trimming removed 4 bases from V and 0 bases from J, with 10 bases in between. The V gene's germline CDR1 is SQVTM and CDR2 ANQGSEA. This chain's CDR3 is CSVAGVLAKNIQYF. The CDR3 DNA is TGCAGCGTTGCCGGGGTCCTAGCCAAAAACATTCAGTACTTC.